This entry lists 6 T cell receptor beta chains sequenced from one sample in a study of blood T cell repertoires in COVID-19. This table comes from immunoSEQ multiplex PCR, and its TCRdb copy is limited to in-frame clones, with some not included. The sample records 140,000 or so clones, 70% to 80% being singletons. What was sequenced was peripheral blood. These receptors originate from a woman in her seventies with COVID-19, enrolled during active disease.

Only a few counts were recorded for this clone. The chain links TRBV6-5 to TRBJ1-2; 7 bases align to TRBD1. CDR1 is MNHEY and CDR2 is SVGAGI in the germline V gene. The V segment lost 6 bases and the J segment 7 bases; nucleotides outside the gene matches: 14. The CDR3 has 15 residues. CDR3 in amino acids: CASSLKPTGNRGYTF. CDR3 nucleotides: TGTGCCAGCAGCCTTAAACCGACAGGGAATCGTGGCTACACCTTC.

This chain uses TRBV19 with TRBJ1-3; tentative D call: TRBD1 (5 bases). Per the germline V gene, CDR1 is LNHDA and CDR2 is SQIVND (reference sequence). The V gene lost 10 bases and the J gene lost 3 bases, with 13 bases spanning the gap. There are 13 residues in the CDR3. The CDR3 DNA reads TGTGCCACCAGGACCAGGGTTGGAAACACCATATATTTT. Protein product: CATRTRVGNTIYF.

The chain recombines TRBV6-2 or TRBV6-3 with TRBJ1-1, with D maybe TRBD1 (5 bases). The CDR3 length is 19 residues. V was pared by 0 bases and J by 0 bases, with 20 bases between. CDR1 MNHEY and CDR2 SVGEGT come from the germline V gene. The DNA for the CDR3 is TGTGCCAGCAGTTACTCCTCCCGGGGACTGATCGGCATGAACACTGAAGCTTTCTTT. Encoded protein: CASSYSSRGLIGMNTEAFF.

The J gene is TRBJ2-2, the V gene TRBV5-1; D may be TRBD1 (6 bases). V gave up 4 bases and J gave up 6 bases, with 22 bases separating them. CDR1 and CDR2 (germline): SGHRS, YFSETQ. The CDR3 consists of 17 residues. CDR3 region: CASSIQGSAVIAGELFF. CDR3 DNA sequence: TGCGCCAGCAGCATACAGGGTTCTGCGGTGATCGCCGGGGAGCTGTTTTTT.

V usage is TRBV7-2 and J usage is TRBJ2-3, with 8 positions matching TRBD1. The CDR3 loop spans 15 amino acids. V lost 3 bases to trimming and J lost 2 bases; unmatched junction nucleotides: 4. The germline V gene has CDR1 SGHTA and CDR2 FQGNSA. CDR3 in amino acids: CASSFDRGPTDTQYF. The CDR3 DNA reads TGTGCCAGCAGCTTTGACAGGGGACCCACAGATACGCAGTATTTT.

This chain uses TRBV5-1 with TRBJ1-2; D is undetermined. From germline, CDR1 is SGHRS and CDR2 YFSETQ. The CDR3 has 17 amino acids. Trimming removed 0 bases from V and 0 bases from J, with 15 bases in between. CDR3 amino acids: CASSLASRSGTNYGYTF. DNA for the CDR3: TGCGCCAGCAGCTTGGCCTCAAGGAGCGGCACTAACTATGGCTACACCTTC.